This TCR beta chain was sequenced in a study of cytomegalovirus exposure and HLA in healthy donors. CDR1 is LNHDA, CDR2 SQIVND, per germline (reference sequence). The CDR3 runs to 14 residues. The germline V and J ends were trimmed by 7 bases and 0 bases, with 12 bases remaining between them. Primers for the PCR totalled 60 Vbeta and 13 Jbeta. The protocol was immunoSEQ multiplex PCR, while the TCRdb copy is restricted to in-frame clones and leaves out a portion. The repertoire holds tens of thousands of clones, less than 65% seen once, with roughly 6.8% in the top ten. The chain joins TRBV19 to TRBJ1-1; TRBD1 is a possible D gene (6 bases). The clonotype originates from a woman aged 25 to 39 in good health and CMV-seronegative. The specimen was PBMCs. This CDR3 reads CASTPGQMNTEAFF. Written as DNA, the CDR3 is TGTGCCAGTACCCCAGGACAGATGAACACTGAAGCTTTCTTT. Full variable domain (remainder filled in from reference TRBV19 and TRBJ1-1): DGGITQSPKYLFRKEGQNVTLSCEQNLNHDAMYWYRQDPGQGLRLIYYSQIVNDFQKGDIAEGYSVSREKKESFPLTVTSAQKNPTAFYLCASTPGQMNTEAFFGQGTRLTVV.